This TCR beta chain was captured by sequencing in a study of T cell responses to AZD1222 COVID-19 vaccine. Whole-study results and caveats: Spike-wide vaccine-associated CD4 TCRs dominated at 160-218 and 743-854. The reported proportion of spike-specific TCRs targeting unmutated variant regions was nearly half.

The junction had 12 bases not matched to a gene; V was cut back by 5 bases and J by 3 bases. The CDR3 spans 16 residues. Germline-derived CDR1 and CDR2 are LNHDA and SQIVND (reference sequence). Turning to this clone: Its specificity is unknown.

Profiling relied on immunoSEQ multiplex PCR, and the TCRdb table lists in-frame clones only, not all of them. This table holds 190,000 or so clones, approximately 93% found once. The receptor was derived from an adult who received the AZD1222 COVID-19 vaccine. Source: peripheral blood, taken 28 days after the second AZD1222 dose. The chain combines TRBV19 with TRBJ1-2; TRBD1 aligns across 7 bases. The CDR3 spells CASSGTGTAAYYGYTF. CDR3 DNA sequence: TGTGCCAGTAGTGGAACCGGGACAGCGGCATACTATGGCTACACCTTC.